The present entry profiles one TCR beta chain with its context. The table came from immunoSEQ multiplex PCR; TCRdb's copy has only in-frame clones and leaves some out. The sample contains 250,000 or so clones, 80% to 85% of which appear only once. This specimen comes from a study of blood T cell repertoires in COVID-19. In the study overall: Both acute and convalescent COVID-19 samples were obtained from the United States, Italy and Spain. Sample material is recorded as cDNA or gDNA derived from T cells, B-cell-depleted T cells, or PBMCs.

This CDR3 has 13 residues. Germline CDR1 and CDR2: SNHLY and FYNNEI. Trimming removed 4 bases at V and 10 bases at J, with 14 bases between. The sample was peripheral blood. The clonotype was recovered from a man aged 60 to 69 with acute or convalescent COVID-19. The rearrangement joins TRBV2 to TRBJ2-1; D ambiguous. Written as DNA, the CDR3 is TGTGCCAGCAGTGTCCACCTGAGGTTAGAGCAGTTCTTC. It encodes CASSVHLRLEQFF. Filled out from reference TRBV2 and TRBJ2-1, the complete variable domain reads EPEVTQTPSHQVTQMGQEVILRCVPISNHLYFYWYRQILGQKVEFLVSFYNNEISEKSEIFDDQFSVERPDGSNFTLKIRSTKLEDSAMYFCASSVHLRLEQFFGPGTRLTVL.